The 11 T cell receptor beta chains in this list originate from one sample, sequenced in a study of blood T cell repertoires in COVID-19. The table came from immunoSEQ multiplex PCR; TCRdb's copy has only in-frame clones and leaves some out. The table records 210,000 or so clones, roughly 90% of them present only once. Sequences were obtained from peripheral blood. The receptor set was obtained from a woman aged 55-69 years with acute or convalescent COVID-19.

V and J are TRBV6-2 or TRBV6-3 and TRBJ2-1; 12 bases match TRBD2. CDR1 is MNHEY and CDR2 is SVGEGT in the germline V gene. This CDR3 has 19 residues. V gave up 6 bases and J gave up 4 bases; unmatched junction bases: 16. The CDR3 coding sequence is TGTGCCAGCAGCGGTGGACTAGCGGGAATTCCTCCGCCGTACAATGAGCAGTTCTTC. Protein product: CASSGGLAGIPPPYNEQFF.

This clone is a singleton in its sample. V usage is TRBV7-8 and J usage is TRBJ1-1; D may be TRBD1 (5 bases). V shed 6 bases and J shed 1 base, with 9 bases lying between them. The CDR3 is made up of 13 amino acids. Germline V gene data show CDR1 as SGHVS and CDR2 as FQNEAQ. The CDR3 DNA sequence: TGTGCCAGCAGAGGGGCCAGGAACACTGAAGCTTTCTTT. Protein product: CASRGARNTEAFF.

This chain connects TRBV5-6 to TRBJ2-1, with D maybe TRBD2 (7 bases). V shed 0 bases and J shed 4 bases, with 14 bases lying between them. The CDR3 loop spans 16 amino acids. The germline V gene encodes CDR1 SGHDT and CDR2 YYEEEE. The DNA for the CDR3 is TGTGCCAGCAGCTTGGGGACGGGGGGCCGGTACAATGAGCAGTTCTTC. This translates into CASSLGTGGRYNEQFF.

The chain combines TRBV30 with TRBJ2-4; 7 positions agree with TRBD1. Trimming cost V 1 base and J 3 bases; bases outside gene matches: 6. The CDR3 extends over 15 amino acids. Germline lookup yields CDR1 GTSNPN and CDR2 SVGIG (reference sequence). The CDR3 reads CAWSAGQGVKNIQYF. CDR3 bases: TGTGCCTGGAGTGCCGGGCAGGGGGTCAAAAACATTCAGTACTTC.

The chain couples TRBV5-5 to TRBJ1-4; D possibly corresponds to TRBD1 (5 bases). The CDR3 contains 15 residues. The germline gives CDR1 SGHKS, CDR2 YYEKEE (reference sequence). V was shortened by 6 bases and J by 7 bases, with 19 bases between the two germline ends. Here the CDR3 reads CASTLSPQGTEKLFF. The CDR3 nucleotides are TGTGCCAGCACCCTATCCCCCCAGGGTACTGAAAAACTGTTTTTT.

The V gene is TRBV18, the J gene TRBJ1-1; D gene unclear. Between the trimmed V and J ends, which lost 2 bases and 0 bases, there was a span of 10 bases. Germline V CDR1 and CDR2: KGHSH, LQKENI. This CDR3 comprises 15 residues. In DNA, the CDR3 is TGTGCCAGCTCACCAGCAATACTCATGAACACTGAAGCTTTCTTT. Its protein is CASSPAILMNTEAFF.

This chain connects TRBV7-3 to TRBJ2-5; 12 bases agree with TRBD2. Trimming at V came to 6 bases and at J to 4 bases, leaving 9 bases not matched to a gene. CDR1 and CDR2 from the germline V gene are SGHTA and FQGTGA. The CDR3 has 16 amino acids. CDR3 protein: CASRPGLAGSLETQYF. Here the CDR3 DNA reads TGTGCCAGCAGACCCGGACTAGCGGGGTCCTTAGAGACCCAGTACTTC.

The chain has TRBV28 and TRBJ2-7, with D possibly TRBD2 on 5 matching bases. V shed 5 bases and J shed 3 bases, with 11 bases lying between them. The CDR3 is 13 amino acids. Germline loops: CDR1 MDHEN, CDR2 SYDVKM. CDR3 sequence: CASSPGSLYEQYF. The CDR3 nucleotides are TGTGCCAGCAGTCCGGGATCCCTCTACGAGCAGTACTTC.

There are a few counts of this clone. At the DNA level, this CDR3 is encoded by other sequences in the same sample as well. The J gene is TRBJ2-7, the V gene TRBV19; 8 nucleotides match TRBD1. Germline values: CDR1 LNHDA, CDR2 SQIVND (reference sequence). This CDR3 spans 12 amino acids. Losses at the gene ends were 5 bases for V and 5 bases for J; bases not matched to a gene: 2. The CDR3 protein is CASSLDRDEQYF. The CDR3 nucleotides are TGTGCCAGTAGTCTGGACAGGGACGAGCAGTACTTC.

The chain is built from TRBV19 and TRBJ1-4, with TRBD1 identical over 7 bases. The CDR3 runs 13 residues. The germline V gene encodes CDR1 LNHDA and CDR2 SQIVND (reference sequence). Losses at the gene ends were 8 bases for V and 5 bases for J; bases not matched to a gene: 5. CDR3 sequence: CASDDRENEKLFF. The DNA for the CDR3 is TGTGCCAGTGACGACAGGGAGAATGAAAAACTGTTTTTT.

This clone was counted a single time. The CDR3 region has the DNA TGTGCCAGTAGTCCCCGGACTAGCGGGATACCCTCCTACAATGAGCAGTTCTTC. It specifies CASSPRTSGIPSYNEQFF. The chain combines TRBV19 with TRBJ2-1, with 12 bases aligning to TRBD2. V dropped 5 bases and J dropped 0; count of bases not matched to a gene: 8. Germline values: CDR1 LNHDA, CDR2 SQIVND (reference sequence). The CDR3 contains 18 residues.